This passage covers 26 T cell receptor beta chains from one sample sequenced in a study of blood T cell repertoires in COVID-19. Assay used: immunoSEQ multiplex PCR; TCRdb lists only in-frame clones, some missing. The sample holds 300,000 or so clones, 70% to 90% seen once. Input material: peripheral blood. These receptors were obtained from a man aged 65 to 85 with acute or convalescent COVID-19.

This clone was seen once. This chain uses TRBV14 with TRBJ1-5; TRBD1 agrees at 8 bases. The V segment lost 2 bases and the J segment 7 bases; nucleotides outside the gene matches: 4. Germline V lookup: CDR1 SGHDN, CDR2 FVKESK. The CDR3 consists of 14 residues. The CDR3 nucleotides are TGTGCCAGCAGCCAACAGGGGGCCCAGCAGCCCCAGCATTTT. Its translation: CASSQQGAQQPQHF.

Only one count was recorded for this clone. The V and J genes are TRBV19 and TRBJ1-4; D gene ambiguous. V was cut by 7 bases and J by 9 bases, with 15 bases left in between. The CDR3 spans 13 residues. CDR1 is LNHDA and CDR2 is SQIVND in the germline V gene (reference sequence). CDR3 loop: CASTPPTGKKLFF. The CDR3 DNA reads TGTGCCAGTACCCCCCCGACGGGTAAAAAACTGTTTTTT. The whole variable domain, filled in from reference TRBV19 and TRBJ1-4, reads DGGITQSPKYLFRKEGQNVTLSCEQNLNHDAMYWYRQDPGQGLRLIYYSQIVNDFQKGDIAEGYSVSREKKESFPLTVTSAQKNPTAFYLCASTPPTGKKLFFGSGTQLSVL.

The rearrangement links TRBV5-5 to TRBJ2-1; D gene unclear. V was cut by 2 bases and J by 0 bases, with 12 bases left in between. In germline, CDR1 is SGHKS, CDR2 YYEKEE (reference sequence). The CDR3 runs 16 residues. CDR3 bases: TGTGCCAGCAGCTTCGAGTTGAGTAGCTCCTACAATGAGCAGTTCTTC. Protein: CASSFELSSSYNEQFF.

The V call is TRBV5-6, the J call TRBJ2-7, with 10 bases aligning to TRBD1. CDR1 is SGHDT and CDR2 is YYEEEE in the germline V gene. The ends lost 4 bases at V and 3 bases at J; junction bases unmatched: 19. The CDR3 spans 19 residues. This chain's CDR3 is CASSRDRGRGTTIRYEQYF. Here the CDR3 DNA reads TGTGCCAGCAGCCGCGACAGGGGGCGCGGGACTACGATACGCTACGAGCAGTACTTC.

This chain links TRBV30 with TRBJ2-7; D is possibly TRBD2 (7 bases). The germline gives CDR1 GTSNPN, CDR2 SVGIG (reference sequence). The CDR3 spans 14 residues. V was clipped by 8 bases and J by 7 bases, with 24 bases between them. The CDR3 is CARADKGGAREQYF. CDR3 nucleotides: TGTGCCAGAGCAGACAAGGGGGGGGCGAGGGAGCAGTACTTC.

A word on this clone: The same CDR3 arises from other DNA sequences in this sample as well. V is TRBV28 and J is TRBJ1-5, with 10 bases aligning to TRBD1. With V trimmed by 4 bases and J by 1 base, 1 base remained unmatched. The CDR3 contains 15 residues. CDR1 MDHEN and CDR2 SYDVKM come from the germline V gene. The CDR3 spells CASSSGQGSNQPQHF. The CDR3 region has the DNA TGTGCCAGCAGTTCGGGACAGGGGAGCAATCAGCCCCAGCATTTT.

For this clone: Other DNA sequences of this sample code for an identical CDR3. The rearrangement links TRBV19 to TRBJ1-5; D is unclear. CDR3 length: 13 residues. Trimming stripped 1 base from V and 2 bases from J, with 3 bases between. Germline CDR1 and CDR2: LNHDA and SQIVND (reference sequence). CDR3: CASSIGGNQPQHF. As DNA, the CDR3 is TGTGCCAGTAGTATAGGAGGCAATCAGCCCCAGCATTTT.

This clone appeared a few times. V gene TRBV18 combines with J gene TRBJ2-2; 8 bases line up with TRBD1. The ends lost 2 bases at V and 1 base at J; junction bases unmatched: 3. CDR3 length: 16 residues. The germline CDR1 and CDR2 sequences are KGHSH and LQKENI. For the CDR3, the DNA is TGTGCCAGCTCACCAAGACAGGGGCGGAACACCGGGGAGCTGTTTTTT. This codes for CASSPRQGRNTGELFF.

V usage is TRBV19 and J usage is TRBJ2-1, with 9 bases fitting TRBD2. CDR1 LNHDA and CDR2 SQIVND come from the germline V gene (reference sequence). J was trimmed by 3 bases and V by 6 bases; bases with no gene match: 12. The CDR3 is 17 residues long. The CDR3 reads CASRGAGGLPFYNEQFF. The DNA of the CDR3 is TGTGCCAGTAGGGGAGCGGGAGGTCTCCCCTTCTACAATGAGCAGTTCTTC.

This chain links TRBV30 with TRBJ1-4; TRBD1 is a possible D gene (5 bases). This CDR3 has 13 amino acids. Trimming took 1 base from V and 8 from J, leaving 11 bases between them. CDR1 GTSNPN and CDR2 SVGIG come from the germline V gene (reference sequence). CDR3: CAWSGRAWEKLFF. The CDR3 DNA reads TGTGCCTGGAGTGGCAGGGCGTGGGAAAAACTGTTTTTT.

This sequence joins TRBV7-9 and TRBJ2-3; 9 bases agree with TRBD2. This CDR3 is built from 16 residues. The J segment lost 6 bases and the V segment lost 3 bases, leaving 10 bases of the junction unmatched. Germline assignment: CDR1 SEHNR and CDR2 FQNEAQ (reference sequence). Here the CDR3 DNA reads TGTGCCAGCAGCTTGTCCGTAGCGGGAGAAAGGGATACGCAGTATTTT. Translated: CASSLSVAGERDTQYF.

The CDR3 reads CASSEIGHYFYQPQHF. CDR3 nucleotides: TGCGCCAGCAGTGAGATTGGACATTATTTCTATCAGCCCCAGCATTTT. The chain uses TRBV10-1 and TRBJ1-5, with D maybe TRBD1 (5 bases). In germline, CDR1 is WNHNN, CDR2 SYGVQD (reference sequence). Trimming cost V 2 bases and J 5 bases, with 16 bases left between them. This CDR3 region has 16 residues.

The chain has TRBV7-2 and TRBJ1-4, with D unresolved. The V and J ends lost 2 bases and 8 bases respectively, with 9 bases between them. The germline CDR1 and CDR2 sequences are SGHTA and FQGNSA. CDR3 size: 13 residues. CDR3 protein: CASSLQEAEKLFF. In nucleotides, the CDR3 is TGTGCCAGCAGCTTACAGGAAGCAGAAAAACTGTTTTTT.

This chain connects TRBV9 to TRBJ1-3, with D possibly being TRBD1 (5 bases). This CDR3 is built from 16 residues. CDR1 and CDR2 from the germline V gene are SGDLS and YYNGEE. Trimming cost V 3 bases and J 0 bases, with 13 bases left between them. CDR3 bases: TGTGCCAGCAGCGCCCAACAGGCCGCCTCTGGAAACACCATATATTTT. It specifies CASSAQQAASGNTIYF.

This CDR3 is CASPRAMWQETQYF. Here the CDR3 DNA reads TGTGCCAGCCCGAGGGCCATGTGGCAAGAGACCCAGTACTTC. The chain couples TRBV5-8 to TRBJ2-5, with D perhaps matching TRBD2 (5 bases). Trimming stripped 7 bases from V and 2 bases from J, with 15 bases between. Germline assignment: CDR1 SGHTS and CDR2 YDEGEE. The CDR3 consists of 14 residues.

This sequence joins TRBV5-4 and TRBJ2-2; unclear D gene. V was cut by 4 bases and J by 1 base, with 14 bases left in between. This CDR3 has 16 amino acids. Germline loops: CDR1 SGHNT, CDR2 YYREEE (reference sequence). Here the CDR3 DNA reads TGTGCCAGCAGCCCACAACTTAGCCGGAACACCGGGGAGCTGTTTTTT. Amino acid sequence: CASSPQLSRNTGELFF.

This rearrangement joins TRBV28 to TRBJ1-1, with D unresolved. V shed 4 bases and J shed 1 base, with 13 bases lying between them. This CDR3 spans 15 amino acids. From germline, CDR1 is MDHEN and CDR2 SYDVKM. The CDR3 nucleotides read TGTGCCAGCAGTTCGCTGGGCAGATCGAACACTGAAGCTTTCTTT. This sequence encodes CASSSLGRSNTEAFF.

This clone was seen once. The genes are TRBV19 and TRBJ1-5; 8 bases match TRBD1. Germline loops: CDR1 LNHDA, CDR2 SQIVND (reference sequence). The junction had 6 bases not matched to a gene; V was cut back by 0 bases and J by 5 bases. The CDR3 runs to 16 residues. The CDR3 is CASSIESPRGHQPQHF. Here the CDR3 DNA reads TGTGCCAGTAGTATAGAATCCCCCAGGGGGCATCAGCCCCAGCATTTT.

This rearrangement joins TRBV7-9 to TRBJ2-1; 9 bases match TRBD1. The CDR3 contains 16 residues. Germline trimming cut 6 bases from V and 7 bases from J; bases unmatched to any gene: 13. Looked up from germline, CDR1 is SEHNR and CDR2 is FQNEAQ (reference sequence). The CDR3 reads CASSYAPGQGTNEQFF. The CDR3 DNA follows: TGTGCCAGCAGTTACGCACCGGGACAGGGTACTAATGAGCAGTTCTTC.

CDR3 bases: TGCGCCAGCAGCCAAGAACCTCTCCAGGGCGATAATTCACCCCTCCACTTT. This codes for CASSQEPLQGDNSPLHF. The rearrangement joins TRBV4-1 to TRBJ1-6; maybe TRBD1 (5 bases). The CDR3 contains 17 residues. Looked up from germline, CDR1 is MGHRA and CDR2 is YSYEKL. V lost 0 bases to trimming and J lost 5 bases, with 14 bases between them.

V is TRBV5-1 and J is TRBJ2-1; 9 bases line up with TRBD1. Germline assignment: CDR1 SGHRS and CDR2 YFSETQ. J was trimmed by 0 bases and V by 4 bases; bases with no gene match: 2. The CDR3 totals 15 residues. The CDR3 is CASSTGQGSYNEQFF. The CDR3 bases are TGCGCCAGCAGCACGGGACAGGGCTCCTACAATGAGCAGTTCTTC.

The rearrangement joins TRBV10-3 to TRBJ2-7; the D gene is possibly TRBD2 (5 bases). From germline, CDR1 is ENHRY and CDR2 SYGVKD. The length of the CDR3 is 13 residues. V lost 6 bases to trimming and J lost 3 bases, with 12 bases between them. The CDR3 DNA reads TGTGCCATCAGCATGCGGACTTACTACGAGCAGTACTTC. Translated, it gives CAISMRTYYEQYF.

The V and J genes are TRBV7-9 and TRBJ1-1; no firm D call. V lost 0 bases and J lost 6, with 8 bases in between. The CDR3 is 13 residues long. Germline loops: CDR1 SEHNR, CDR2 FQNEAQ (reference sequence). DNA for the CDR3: TGTGCCAGCAGCTTAGCACCCGGGGCTGAAGCTTTCTTT. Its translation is CASSLAPGAEAFF.

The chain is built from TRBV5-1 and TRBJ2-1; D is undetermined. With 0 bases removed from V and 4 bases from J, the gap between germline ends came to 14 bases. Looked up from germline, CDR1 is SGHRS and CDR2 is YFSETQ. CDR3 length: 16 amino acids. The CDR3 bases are TGCGCCAGCAGCTTGGCCGCTAACCCCCCATACAATGAGCAGTTCTTC. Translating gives CASSLAANPPYNEQFF.

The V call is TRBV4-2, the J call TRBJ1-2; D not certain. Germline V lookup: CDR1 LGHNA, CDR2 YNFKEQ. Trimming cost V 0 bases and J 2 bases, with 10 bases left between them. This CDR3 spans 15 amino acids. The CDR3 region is CASSQDQFPNYGYTF. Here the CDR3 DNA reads TGTGCCAGCAGCCAAGATCAGTTCCCAAACTATGGCTACACCTTC.

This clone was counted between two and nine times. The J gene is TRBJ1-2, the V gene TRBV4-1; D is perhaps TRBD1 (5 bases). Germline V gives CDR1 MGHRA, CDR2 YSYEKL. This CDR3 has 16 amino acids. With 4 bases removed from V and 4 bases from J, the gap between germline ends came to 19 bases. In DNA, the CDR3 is TGCGCCAGCAGCCCGGAAAGACAGTCCCTAACCTATGGCTACACCTTC. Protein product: CASSPERQSLTYGYTF.